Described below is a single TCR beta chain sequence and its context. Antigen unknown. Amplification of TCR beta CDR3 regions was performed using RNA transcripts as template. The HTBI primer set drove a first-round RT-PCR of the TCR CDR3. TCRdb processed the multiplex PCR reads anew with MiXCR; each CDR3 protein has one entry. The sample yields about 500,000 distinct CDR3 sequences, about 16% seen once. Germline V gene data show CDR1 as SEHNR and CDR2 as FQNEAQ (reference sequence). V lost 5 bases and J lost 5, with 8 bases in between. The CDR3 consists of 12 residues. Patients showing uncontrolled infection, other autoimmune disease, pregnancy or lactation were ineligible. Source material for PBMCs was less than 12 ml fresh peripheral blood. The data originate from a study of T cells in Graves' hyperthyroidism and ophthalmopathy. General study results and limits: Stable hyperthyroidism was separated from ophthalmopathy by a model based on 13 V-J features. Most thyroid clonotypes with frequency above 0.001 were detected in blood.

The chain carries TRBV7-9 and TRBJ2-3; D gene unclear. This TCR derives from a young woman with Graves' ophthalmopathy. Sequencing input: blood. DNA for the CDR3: TGTGCCAGCAGCGAACGAGGAGATACGCAGTATTTT. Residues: CASSERGDTQYF.